The clone carrying this TCR beta chain occurred once. As yet, its antigen is unknown. Treatment of the sample: about 20 received Ad26.COV2.S at low or high dose, single or two shots; about 5 received placebo; per-sample allocation not given. Sampling was performed 63 days after the first vaccine or placebo injection. What was given as vaccine was an Ad26 vector encoding Wuhan-strain SARS-CoV-2 spike. This entry belongs to a study of Ad26.COV2.S vaccination and SARS-CoV-2 variants. About the study: By the intramuscular route, Ad26.COV2.S was given once, or twice 56 days apart. Study-level points and caveats: It was vaccine recipients, not placebo recipients, who had the higher spike-specific TCR breadth. Substantial post-vaccination breadth of spike-specific CD8+ and CD4+ T cell responses was reported.

CDR1 and CDR2 from the germline V gene are SGHRS and YFSETQ. The V gene end was trimmed by 0 bases and the J gene end by 5 bases; junction bases not matched to a gene: 11. The CDR3 has 17 residues. Clones were sequenced by immunoSEQ multiplex PCR, and TCRdb holds only the in-frame ones, with some missing. The sample has about 410,000 clones; less than 90% are singletons. The chain recombines TRBV5-1 with TRBJ2-7, with 10 bases lining up with TRBD1. The receptor was derived from a person between 18 and 65 years old who received the Ad26.COV2.S COVID-19 vaccine or a placebo. The sequences come from peripheral blood, collected in a trial of Ad26.COV2.S vaccine versus placebo. The CDR3 reads CASSLGLPGQGLDEQYF. The CDR3 nucleotides are TGCGCCAGCAGCTTGGGTCTCCCGGGACAGGGGCTCGACGAGCAGTACTTC.